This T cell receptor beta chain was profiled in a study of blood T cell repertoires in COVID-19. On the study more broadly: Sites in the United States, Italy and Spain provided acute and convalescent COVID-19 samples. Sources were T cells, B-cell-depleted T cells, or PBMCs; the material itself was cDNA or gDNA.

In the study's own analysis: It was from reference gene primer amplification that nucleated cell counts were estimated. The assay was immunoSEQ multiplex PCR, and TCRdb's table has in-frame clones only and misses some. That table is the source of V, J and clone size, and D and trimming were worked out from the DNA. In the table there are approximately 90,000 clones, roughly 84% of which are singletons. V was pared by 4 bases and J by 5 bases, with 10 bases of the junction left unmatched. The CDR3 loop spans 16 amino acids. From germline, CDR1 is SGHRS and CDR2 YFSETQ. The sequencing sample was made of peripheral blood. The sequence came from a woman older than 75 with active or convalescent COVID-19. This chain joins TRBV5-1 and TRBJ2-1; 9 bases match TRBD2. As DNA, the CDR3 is TGCGCCAGCAGCCCGGTCTCAGCGGGGGGACACAATGAGCAGTTCTTC. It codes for CASSPVSAGGHNEQFF.